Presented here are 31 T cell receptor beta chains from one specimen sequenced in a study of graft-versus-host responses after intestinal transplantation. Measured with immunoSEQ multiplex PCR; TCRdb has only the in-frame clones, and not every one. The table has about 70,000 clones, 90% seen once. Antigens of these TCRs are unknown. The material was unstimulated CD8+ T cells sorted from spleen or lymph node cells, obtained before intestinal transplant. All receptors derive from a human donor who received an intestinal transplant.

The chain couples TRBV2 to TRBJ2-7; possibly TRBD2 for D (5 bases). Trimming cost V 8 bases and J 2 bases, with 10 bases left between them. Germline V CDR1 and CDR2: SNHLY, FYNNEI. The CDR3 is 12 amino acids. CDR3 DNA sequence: TGTGCCAGCTTTGACGGGGCCTACGAGCAGTACTTC. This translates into CASFDGAYEQYF.

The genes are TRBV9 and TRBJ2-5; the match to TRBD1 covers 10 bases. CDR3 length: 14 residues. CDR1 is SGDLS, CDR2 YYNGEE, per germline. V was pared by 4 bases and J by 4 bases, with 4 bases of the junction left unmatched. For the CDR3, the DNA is TGTGCCAGCAGCCCCCGGACAGGGGGAGAGACCCAGTACTTC. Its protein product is CASSPRTGGETQYF.

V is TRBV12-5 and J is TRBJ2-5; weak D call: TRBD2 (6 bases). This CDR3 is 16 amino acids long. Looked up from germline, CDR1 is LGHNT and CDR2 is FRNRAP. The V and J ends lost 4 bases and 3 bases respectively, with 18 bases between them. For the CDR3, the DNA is TGTGCTAGTGGTTCAAAGGTCGGTGCGGGAAAAGAGACCCAGTACTTC. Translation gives CASGSKVGAGKETQYF.

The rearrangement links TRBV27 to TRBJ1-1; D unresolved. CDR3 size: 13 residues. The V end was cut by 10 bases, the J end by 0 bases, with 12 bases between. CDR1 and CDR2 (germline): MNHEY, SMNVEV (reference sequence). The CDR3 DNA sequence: TGTGCCACCAGGTATACAATGAACACTGAAGCTTTCTTT. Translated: CATRYTMNTEAFF.

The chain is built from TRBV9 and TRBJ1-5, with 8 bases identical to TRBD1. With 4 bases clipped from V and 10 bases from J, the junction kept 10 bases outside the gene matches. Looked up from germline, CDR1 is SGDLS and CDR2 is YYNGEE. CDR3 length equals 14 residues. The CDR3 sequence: CASSTGGGAFPQHF. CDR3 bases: TGTGCCAGCAGCACAGGGGGGGGCGCATTCCCCCAGCATTTT.

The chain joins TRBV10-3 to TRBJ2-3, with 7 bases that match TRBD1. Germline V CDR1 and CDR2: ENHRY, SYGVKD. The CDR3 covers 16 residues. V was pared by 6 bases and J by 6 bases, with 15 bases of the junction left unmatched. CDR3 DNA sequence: TGTGCCATCAGGCGCGAGAAAGGGGGCTACCGGGATACGCAGTATTTT. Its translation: CAIRREKGGYRDTQYF.

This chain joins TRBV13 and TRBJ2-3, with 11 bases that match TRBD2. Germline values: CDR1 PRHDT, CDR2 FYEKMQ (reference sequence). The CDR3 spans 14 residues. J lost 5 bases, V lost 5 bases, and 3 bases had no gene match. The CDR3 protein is CASSQGLAEDTQYF. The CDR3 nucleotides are TGTGCCAGCAGCCAGGGACTAGCGGAAGATACGCAGTATTTT.

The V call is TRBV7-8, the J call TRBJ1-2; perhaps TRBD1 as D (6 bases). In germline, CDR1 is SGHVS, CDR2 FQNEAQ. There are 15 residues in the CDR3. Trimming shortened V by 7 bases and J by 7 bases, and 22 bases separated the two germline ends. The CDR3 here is CASTPLRGARGGYTF. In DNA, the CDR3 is TGTGCCAGCACCCCTCTCCGGGGGGCGCGTGGTGGCTACACCTTC.

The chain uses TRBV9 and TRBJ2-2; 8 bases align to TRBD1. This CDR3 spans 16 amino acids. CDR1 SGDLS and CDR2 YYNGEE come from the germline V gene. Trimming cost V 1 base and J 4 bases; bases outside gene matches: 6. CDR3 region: CASSVRDRFFTGELFF. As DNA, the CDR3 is TGTGCCAGCAGCGTAAGGGACAGGTTTTTCACCGGGGAGCTGTTTTTT.

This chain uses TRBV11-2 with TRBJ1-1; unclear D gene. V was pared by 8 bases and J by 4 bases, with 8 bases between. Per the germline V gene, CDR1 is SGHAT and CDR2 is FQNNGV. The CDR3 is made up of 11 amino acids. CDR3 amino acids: CASSYSTEAFF. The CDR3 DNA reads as TGTGCCAGCTCTTACAGCACTGAAGCTTTCTTT.

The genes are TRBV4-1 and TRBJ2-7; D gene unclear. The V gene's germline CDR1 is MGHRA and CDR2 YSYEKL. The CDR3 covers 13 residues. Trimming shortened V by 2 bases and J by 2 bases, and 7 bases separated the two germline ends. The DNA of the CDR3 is TGCGCCAGCAGCCAACTCGACACCTACGAGCAGTACTTC. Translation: CASSQLDTYEQYF.

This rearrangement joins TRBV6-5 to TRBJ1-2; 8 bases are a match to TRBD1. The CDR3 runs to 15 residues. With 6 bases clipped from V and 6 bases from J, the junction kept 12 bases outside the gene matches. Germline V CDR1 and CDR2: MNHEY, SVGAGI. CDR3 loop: CASRSNRGSRNGYTF. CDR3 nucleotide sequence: TGTGCCAGCAGAAGCAACAGGGGGTCTCGGAATGGCTACACCTTC.

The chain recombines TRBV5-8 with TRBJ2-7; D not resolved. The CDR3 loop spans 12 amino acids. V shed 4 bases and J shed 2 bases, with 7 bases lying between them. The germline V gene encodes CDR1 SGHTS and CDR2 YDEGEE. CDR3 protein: CASSPRAYEQYF. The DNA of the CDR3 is TGTGCCAGCAGCCCCCGGGCCTACGAGCAGTACTTC.

This CDR3 is CASSLDRIFSGNTIYF. CDR3 bases: TGTGCCAGCAGCTTAGACAGGATCTTCTCTGGAAACACCATATATTTT. This chain links TRBV7-9 with TRBJ1-3, with D tentatively TRBD1 (5 bases). CDR3 length: 16 amino acids. Germline V gene data show CDR1 as SEHNR and CDR2 as FQNEAQ (reference sequence). The V gene lost 1 base and the J gene lost 0 bases, with 10 bases spanning the gap.

The CDR3 spells CAVRGLLEVGNTIYF. DNA of the CDR3: TGTGCCGTCCGGGGACTCTTGGAGGTCGGAAACACCATATATTTT. V usage is TRBV6-1 and J usage is TRBJ1-3; tentative D call: TRBD1 (5 bases). The V end was cut by 11 bases, the J end by 4 bases, with 21 bases between. Germline CDR1 is MNHNS and CDR2 is SASEGT. CDR3 length: 15 residues.

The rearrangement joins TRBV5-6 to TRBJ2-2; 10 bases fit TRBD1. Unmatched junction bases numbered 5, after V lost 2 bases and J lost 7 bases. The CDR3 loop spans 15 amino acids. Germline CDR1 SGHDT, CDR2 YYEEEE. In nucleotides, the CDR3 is TGTGCCAGCAGCTTTGGGACAGGGGCTGTCGGGGAGCTGTTTTTT. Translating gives CASSFGTGAVGELFF.

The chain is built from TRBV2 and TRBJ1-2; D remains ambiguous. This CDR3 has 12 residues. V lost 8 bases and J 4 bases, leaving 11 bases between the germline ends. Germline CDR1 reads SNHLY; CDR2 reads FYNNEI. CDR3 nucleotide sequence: TGTGCCAGCGTTATCTTCAGCTATGGCTACACCTTC. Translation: CASVIFSYGYTF.

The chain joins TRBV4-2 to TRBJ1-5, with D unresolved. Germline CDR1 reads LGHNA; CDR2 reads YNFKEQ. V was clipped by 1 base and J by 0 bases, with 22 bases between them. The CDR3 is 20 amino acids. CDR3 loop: CASSQADIYVGSYSNQPQHF. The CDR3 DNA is TGTGCCAGCAGCCAAGCCGACATTTATGTTGGCAGCTATAGCAATCAGCCCCAGCATTTT.

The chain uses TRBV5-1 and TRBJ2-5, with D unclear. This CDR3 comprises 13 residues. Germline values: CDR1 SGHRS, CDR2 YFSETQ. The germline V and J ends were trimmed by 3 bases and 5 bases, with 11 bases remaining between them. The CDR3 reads CASSSGNGETQYF. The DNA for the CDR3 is TGCGCCAGCAGCTCCGGAAACGGGGAGACCCAGTACTTC.

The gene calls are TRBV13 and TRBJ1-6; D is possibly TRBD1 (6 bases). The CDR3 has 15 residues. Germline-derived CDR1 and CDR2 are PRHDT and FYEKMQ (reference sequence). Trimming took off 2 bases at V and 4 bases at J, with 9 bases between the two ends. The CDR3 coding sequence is TGTGCCAGCAGCTTACCCGGACAGTATAATTCACCCCTCCACTTT. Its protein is CASSLPGQYNSPLHF.

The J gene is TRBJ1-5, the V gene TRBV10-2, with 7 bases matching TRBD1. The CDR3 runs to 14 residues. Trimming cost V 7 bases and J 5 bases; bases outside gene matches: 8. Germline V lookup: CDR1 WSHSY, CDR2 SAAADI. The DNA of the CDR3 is TGCGCCAGCACTACAGGGGTAGGGGATCAGCCCCAGCATTTT. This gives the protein CASTTGVGDQPQHF.

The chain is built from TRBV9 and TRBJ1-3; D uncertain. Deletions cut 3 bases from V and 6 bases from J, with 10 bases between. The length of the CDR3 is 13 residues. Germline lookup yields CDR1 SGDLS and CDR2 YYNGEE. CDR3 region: CASSDGSENTIYF. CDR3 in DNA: TGTGCCAGCAGCGACGGGTCGGAAAACACCATATATTTT.

The CDR3, as DNA: TGTGCCAGCAGCTGGACGAGGGAGGCCGAGCAGTACTTC. Its protein product is CASSWTREAEQYF. The chain carries TRBV5-6 and TRBJ2-7, with D perhaps TRBD2 (6 bases). The CDR3 runs 13 residues. The V and J ends lost 3 bases and 6 bases respectively, with 13 bases between them. Looked up from germline, CDR1 is SGHDT and CDR2 is YYEEEE.

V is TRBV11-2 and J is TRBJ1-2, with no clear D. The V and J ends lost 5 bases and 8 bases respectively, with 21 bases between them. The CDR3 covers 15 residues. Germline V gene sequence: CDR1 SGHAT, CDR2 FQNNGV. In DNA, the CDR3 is TGTGCCAGCAGCACCACAGCTACCCCCCGTTTGGGCTACACCTTC. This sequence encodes CASSTTATPRLGYTF.

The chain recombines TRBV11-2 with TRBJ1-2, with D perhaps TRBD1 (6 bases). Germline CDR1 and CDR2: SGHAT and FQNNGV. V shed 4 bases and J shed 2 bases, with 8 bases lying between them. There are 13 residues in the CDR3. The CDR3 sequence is CASSSRGNYGYTF. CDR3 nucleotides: TGTGCCAGCAGCTCCAGGGGAAACTATGGCTACACCTTC.

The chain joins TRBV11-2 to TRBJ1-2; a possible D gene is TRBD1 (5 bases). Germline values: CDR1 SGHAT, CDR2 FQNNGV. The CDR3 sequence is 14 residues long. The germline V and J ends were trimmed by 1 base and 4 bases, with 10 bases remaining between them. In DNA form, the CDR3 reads TGTGCCAGCAGCTTAGGCTTGGGGGGCTATGGCTACACCTTC. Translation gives CASSLGLGGYGYTF. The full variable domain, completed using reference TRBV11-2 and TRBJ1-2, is EAGVAQSPRYKIIEKRQSVAFWCNPISGHATLYWYQQILGQGPKLLIQFQNNGVVDDSQLPKDRFSAERLKGVDSTLKIQPAKLEDSAVYLCASSLGLGGYGYTFGSGTRLTVV.

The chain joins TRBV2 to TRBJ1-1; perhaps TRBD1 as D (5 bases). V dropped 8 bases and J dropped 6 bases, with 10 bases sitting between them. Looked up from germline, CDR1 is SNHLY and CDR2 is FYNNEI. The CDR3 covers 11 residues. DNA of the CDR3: TGTGCCAGCCAAGGGGTGGCTGAAGCTTTCTTT. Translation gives CASQGVAEAFF.

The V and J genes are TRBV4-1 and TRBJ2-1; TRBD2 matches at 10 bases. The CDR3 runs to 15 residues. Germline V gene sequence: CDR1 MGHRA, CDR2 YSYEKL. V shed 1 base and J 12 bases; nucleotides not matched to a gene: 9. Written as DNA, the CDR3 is TGCGCCAGCAGCCAAGTTTTAGCGGGGGGTTCTGGGCAGTTCTTC. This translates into CASSQVLAGGSGQFF.

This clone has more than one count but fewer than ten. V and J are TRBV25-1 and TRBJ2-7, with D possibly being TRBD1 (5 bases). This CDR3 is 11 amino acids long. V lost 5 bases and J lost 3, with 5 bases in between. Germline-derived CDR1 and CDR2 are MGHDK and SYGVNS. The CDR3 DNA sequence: TGTGCCAGCAGTAGGGGCTACGAGCAGTACTTC. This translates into CASSRGYEQYF.

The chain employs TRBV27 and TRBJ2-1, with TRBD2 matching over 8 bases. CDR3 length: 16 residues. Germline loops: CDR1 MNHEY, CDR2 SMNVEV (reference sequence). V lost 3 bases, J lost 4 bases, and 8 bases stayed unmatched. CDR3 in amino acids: CASSFPGGAHYNEQFF. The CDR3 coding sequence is TGTGCCAGCAGTTTCCCCGGGGGGGCTCATTACAATGAGCAGTTCTTC.

CDR3 sequence reads: CATSRGRGTEAFF. CDR3 coding DNA: TGTGCCACCAGCAGAGGCAGGGGCACTGAAGCTTTCTTT. The rearrangement joins TRBV15 to TRBJ1-1; possible D gene TRBD1, 6 bases. CDR3 length equals 13 residues. The ends were cut back, 1 base at V and 4 bases at J, with 7 bases in the middle. Looked up from germline, CDR1 is LNHNV and CDR2 is YYDKDF (reference sequence).